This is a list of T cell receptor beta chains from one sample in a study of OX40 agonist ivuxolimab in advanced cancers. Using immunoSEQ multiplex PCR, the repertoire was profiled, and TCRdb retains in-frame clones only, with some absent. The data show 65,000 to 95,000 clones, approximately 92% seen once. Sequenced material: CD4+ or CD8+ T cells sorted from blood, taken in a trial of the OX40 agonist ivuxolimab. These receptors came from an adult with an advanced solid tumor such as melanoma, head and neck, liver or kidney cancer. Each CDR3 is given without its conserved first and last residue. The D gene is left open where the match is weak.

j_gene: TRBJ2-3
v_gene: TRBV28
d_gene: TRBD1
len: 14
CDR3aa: ASTYLTGQGGDTQY

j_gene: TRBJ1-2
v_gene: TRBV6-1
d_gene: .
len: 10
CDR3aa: ASSETFGGYT

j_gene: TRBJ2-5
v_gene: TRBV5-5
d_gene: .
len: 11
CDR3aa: ASSGQLQETQY

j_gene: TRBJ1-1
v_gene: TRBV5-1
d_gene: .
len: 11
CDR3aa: ASSPGFDTEAF

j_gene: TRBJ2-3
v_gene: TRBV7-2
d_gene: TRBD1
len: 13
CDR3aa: ASSGGQGPTDTQY

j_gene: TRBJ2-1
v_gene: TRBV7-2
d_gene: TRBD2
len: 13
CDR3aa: ASSQTSLSYNEQF

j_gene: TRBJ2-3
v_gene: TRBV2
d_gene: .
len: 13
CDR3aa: ASSDMRAYTDTQY

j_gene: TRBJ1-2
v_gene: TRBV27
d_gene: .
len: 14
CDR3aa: ASSLWAGRASYGYT

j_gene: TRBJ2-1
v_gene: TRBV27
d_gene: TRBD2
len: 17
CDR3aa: ASSLSFGFSGGSYNEQF

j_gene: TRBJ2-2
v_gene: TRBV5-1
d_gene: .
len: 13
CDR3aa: ASSLAPGVTGELF

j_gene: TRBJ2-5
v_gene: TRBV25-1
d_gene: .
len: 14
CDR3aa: ASREGGRGDQETQY

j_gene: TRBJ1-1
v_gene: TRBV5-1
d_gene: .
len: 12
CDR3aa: ASSSDLMNTEAF

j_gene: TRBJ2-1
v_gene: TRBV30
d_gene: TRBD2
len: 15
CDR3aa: AWRGLAGGSPYNEQF

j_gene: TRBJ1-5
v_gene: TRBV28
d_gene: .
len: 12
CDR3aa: ASSSGSSNQPQH

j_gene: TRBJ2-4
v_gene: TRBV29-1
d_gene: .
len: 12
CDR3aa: SHSTTRGENIQY

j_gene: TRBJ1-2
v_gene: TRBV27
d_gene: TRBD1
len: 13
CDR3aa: ASTENRDRMSGYT

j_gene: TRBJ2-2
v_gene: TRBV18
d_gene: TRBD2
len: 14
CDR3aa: ASSPQRGGDTGELF

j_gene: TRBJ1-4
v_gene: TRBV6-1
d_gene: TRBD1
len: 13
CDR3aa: AIKRGGQGSEKLF

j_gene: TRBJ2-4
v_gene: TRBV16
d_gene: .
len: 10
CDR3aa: ASSLGGNIQY

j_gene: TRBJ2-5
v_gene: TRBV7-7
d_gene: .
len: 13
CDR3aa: ASSLALQAGETQY

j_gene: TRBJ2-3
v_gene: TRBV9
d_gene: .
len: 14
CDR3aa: ASSVANVGATDTQY

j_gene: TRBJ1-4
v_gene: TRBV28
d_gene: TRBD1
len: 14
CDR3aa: ASSLAPGQGTEKLF

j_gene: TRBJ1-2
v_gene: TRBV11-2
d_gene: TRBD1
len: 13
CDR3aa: ASSSRDRINYGYT

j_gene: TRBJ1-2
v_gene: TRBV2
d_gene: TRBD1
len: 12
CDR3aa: ASSPGQFDYGYT

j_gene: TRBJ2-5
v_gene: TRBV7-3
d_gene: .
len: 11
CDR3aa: ASSRAGGETQY

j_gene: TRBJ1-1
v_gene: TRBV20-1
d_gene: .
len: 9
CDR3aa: SAAGVSGAF

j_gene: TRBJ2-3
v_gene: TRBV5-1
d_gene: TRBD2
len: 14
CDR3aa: ASSLALAGYTDTQY

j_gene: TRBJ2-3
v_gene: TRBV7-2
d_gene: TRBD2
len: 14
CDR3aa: ASSPRLAGAKNTQY

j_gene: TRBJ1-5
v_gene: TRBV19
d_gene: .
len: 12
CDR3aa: ASSTTAGYQPQH

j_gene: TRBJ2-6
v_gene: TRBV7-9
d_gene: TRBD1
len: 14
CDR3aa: ASSNNRGRGANVLT

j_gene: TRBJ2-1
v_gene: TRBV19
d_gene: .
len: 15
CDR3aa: ASSSYSGISSYNEQF

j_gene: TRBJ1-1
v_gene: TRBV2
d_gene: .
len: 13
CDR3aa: ASSAHYGRNTEAF

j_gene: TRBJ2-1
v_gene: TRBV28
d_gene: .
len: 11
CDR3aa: ASSFRGFTEQF

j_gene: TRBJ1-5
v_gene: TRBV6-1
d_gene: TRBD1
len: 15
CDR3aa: ASSEAGDRVENQPQH

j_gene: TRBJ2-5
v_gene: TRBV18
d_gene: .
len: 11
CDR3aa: ASSPPTQETQY

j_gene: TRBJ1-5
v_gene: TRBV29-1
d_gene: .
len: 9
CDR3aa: SVGHNQPQH

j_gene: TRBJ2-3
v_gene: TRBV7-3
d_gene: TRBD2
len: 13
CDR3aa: ASSLGGSGTDTQY

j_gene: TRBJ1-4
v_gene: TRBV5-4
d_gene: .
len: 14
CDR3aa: ASSFGLTTTNEKLF

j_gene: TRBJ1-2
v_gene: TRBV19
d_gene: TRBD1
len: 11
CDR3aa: ASNRDRGFGYT

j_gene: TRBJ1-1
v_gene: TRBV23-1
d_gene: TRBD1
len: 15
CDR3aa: ASSLYRDRGAWAEAF

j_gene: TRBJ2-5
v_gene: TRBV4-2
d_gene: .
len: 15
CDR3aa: ASSQGRRRGYQETQY

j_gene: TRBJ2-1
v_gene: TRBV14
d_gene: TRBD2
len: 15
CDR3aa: ASSQSAIAGASNEQF

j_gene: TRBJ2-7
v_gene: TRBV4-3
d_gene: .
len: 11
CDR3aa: ASSRTSGYEQY

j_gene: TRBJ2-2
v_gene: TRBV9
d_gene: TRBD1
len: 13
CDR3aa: ASRLGQANTGELF

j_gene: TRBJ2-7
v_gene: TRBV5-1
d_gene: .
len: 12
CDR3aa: ASNGGGGYYEQY

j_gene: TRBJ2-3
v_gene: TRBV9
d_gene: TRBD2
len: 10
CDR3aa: ASSGPGGTQY

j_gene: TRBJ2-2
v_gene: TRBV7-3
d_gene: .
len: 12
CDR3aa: ASSLGANTGELF

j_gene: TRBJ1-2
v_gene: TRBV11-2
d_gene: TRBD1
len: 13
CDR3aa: ASSLRDRGSYGYT

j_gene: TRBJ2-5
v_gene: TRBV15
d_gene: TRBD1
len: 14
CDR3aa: ATSRMRDRGGETQY

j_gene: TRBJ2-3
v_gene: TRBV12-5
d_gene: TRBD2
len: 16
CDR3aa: ASGLGLAGDPSTDTQY

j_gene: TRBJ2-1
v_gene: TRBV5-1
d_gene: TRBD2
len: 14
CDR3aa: ASSRGLAGVYNEQF

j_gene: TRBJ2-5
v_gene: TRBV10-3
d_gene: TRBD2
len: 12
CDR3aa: AIRGTSGQETQY

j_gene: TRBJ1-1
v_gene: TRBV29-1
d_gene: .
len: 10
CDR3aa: SVEELGAEAF

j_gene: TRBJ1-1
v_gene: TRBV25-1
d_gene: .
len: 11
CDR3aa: ASSDRPNTEAF